This entry describes one TCR beta chain. This clone was seen a single time. No cognate antigen has been identified for it. Qualities for individual bases were not recorded, and no much larger clone is one base off. The collaborating institutions used their own protocols to collect whole blood in K2EDTA tubes. For TCRbeta analysis, collaborators shipped samples in one of three forms: frozen whole blood, isolated PBMCs, or DNA extracted from either of those sample types. TCRbeta CDR3 regions were amplified from genomic DNA by means of the immunoSEQ Assay, a bias-controlled multiplex PCR. The study's processing was this. Nucleated cell counts per sample were estimated from amplification of reference gene primers within the assay. Sequence reads were collapsed and filtered to measure the absolute abundance of every unique TCRbeta CDR3 rearrangement. For each sample, productive Simpson clonality was calculated by taking the square root of Simpson's diversity index across productive rearrangements. The clones in this table, taken by TCRdb from immuneACCESS, are in-frame only. Not every clone is retained; where verified, under half of the shortfall comes from an unresolved V gene, and the cause of the rest is unknown. That table supplies the V and J calls and clone size; D and trimming were determined from the DNA. The table for this sample lists roughly 86,000 clones; under 85% of them were counted only once. Together, the top ten hold less than 2.5% of the sample.

The data were taken from a study of blood T cell repertoires in COVID-19 (dated by TCRdb to the early 2020s). Regarding the study in general: Samples from collaborators originated in the United States, Italy and Spain and spanned both the acute and convalescent phases of COVID-19. Deeply sampled blood TCRbeta repertoires from subjects exposed to, actively infected with, or recovered from COVID-19 were included in the dataset. The prospective study material was composed of cDNA or gDNA derived from T cells, B-cell-depleted T cells, or PBMCs. Where HLA class I and class II types were available, the types were taken from metadata supplied by the sample provider, not from assay-based typing. A freely available public database, intended as a resource for researchers studying the immune response to SARS-CoV-2, is where the repertoires were released. The samples were drawn from two sources: the first 160 participants of the ongoing ImmuneRACE study, and 1,000 to 1,500 subjects contributed by 6 global collaborators. Nearly every sample came with metadata listing a de-identified subject ID, COVID-19 status, age in years and sex. General conclusions and limits of the study: How much clinical and demographic metadata was included differed by source and by participant, and the metadata was provided uncurated.

Sequences were obtained from peripheral blood. The receptor's source is a woman aged 70-85 years with acute or convalescent COVID-19.

In nucleotides, the sequence is TGTGCCAGCAGCGCGGACAGGGCGAACACTGAAGCTTTCTTT. It codes for CASSADRANTEAFF. The chain is made from TRBV7-2 and TRBJ1-1, with 8 bases matching TRBD1. Per the germline V gene, SGHTA is the CDR1 and FQGNSA is the CDR2. From the cysteine up to the phenylalanine, the CDR3 has a length of 14 residues. The retained sequence is limited to the CDR3, 42 bases, with the frame set at the first base. After removal of 5 bases from V and 1 base from J, the junction retains 3 bases not matched to a gene.